This T cell receptor (beta chain) was sequenced during a study of T cell repertoires in cytomegalovirus infection. Study overall: Both a matching HLA type and CMV infection were indicated by public TCR beta signatures.

Germline CDR1 is SGHRS and CDR2 is YFSETQ. Trimming pared 5 bases from V and 2 bases from J, leaving 17 bases between. This CDR3 is 15 amino acids long. This clonotype has ten or more counts. Its cognate antigen is unknown. TCRdb redid the calling of the reads with MiXCR, one entry per CDR3 protein. The repertoire includes under 250,000 distinct CDR3 sequences, roughly an eighth of them detected once, and 1.5% to 2% sits in the top ten. Study-level findings and limits: Accumulated public TCR beta family frequency recognized individuals carrying CMV together with the relevant HLA.

This clonotype originated in a human donor in good health (CMV status not recorded). Some clones in this sample may be carry-over from other donors' samples. The chain uses TRBV5-1 and TRBJ2-7; a weak D match, TRBD2 (6 bases). Sequences were obtained from PBMCs. The CDR3 here is CASSPSSSATYEQYF. The CDR3 nucleotides read TGCGCCAGCAGTCCTAGTTCTAGCGCCACCTACGAGCAGTACTTC.